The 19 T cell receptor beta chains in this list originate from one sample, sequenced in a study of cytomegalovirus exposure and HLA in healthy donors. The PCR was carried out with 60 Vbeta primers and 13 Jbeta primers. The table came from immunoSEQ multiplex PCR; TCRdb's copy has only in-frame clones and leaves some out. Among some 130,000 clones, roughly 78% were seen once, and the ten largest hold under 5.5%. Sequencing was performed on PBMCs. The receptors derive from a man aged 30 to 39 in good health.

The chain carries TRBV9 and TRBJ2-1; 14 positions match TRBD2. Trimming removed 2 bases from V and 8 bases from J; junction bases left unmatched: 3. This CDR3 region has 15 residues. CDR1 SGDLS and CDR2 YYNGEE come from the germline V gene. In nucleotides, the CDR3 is TGTGCCAGCAGCGTCGGGACTAGCGGGAGTTATGAGCAGTTCTTC. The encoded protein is CASSVGTSGSYEQFF.

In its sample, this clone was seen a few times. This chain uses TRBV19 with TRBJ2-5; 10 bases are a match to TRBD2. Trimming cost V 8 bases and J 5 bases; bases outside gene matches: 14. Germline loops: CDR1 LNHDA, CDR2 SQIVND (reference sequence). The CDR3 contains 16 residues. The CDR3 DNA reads TGTGCCAGTTCTGGGAGCGCTAGCGGGAGTTGGGAGACCCAGTACTTC. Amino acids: CASSGSASGSWETQYF.

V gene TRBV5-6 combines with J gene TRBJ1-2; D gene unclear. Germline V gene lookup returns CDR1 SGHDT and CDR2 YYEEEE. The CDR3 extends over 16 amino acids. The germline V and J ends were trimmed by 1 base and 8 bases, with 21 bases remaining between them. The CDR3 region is CASSLPGWANDGGYTF. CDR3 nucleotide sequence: TGTGCCAGCAGCTTGCCGGGGTGGGCAAATGATGGCGGCTACACCTTC.

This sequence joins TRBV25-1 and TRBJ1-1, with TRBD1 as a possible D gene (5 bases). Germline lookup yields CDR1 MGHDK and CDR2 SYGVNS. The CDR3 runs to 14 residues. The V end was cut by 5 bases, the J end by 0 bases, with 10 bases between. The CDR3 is CASSSGGMNTEAFF. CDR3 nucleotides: TGTGCCAGCAGTTCGGGGGGAATGAACACTGAAGCTTTCTTT.

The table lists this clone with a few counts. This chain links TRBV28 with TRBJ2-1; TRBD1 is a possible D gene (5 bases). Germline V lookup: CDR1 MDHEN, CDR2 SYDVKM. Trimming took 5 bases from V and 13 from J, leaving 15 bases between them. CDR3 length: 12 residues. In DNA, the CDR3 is TGTGCCAGCAGTGGTCGTGTAGGGGTTCAGTTCTTC. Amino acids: CASSGRVGVQFF.

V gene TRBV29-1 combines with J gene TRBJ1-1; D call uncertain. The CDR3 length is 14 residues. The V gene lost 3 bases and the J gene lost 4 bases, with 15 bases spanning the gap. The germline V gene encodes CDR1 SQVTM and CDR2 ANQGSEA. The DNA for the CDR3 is TGCAGCGTTGATGGTGAGGGTTGGGGCACTGAAGCTTTCTTT. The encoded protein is CSVDGEGWGTEAFF.

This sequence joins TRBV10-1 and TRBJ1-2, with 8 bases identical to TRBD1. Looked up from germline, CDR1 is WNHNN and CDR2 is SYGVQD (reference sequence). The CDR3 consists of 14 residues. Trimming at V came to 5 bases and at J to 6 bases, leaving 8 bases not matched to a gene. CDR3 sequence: CASSPGQEYHGYTF. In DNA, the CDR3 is TGCGCCAGCAGTCCGGGACAGGAGTACCATGGCTACACCTTC.

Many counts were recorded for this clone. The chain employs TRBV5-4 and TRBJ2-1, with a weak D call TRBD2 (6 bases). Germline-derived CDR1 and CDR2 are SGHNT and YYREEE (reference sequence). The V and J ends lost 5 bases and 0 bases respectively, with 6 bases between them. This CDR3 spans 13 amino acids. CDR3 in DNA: TGTGCCAGCAGGCGGGACTCCTACAATGAGCAGTTCTTC. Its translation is CASRRDSYNEQFF.

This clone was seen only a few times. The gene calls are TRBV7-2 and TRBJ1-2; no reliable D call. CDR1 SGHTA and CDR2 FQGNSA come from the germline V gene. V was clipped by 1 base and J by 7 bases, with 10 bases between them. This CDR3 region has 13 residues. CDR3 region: CASSLGVSGGYTF. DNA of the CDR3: TGTGCCAGCAGCTTAGGGGTTTCGGGTGGCTACACCTTC.

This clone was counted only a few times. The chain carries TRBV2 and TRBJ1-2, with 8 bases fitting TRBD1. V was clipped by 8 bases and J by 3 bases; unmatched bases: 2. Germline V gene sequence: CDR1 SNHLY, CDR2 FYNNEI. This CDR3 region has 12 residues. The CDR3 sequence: CASQTGDYGYTF. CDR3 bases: TGTGCCAGCCAGACAGGGGACTATGGCTACACCTTC.

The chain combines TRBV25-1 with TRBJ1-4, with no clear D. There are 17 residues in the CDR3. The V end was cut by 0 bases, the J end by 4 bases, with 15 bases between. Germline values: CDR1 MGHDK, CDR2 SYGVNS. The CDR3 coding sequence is TGTGCCAGCAGTGAATATAAAACCAAAGGCGGTAATGAAAAACTGTTTTTT. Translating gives CASSEYKTKGGNEKLFF.

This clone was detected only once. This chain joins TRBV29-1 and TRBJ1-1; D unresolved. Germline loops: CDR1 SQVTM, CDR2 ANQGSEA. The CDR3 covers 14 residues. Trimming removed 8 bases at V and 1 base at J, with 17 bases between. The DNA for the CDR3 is TGCAGCCTAAGGGAGGCCCGGGGGAACACTGAAGCTTTCTTT. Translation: CSLREARGNTEAFF.

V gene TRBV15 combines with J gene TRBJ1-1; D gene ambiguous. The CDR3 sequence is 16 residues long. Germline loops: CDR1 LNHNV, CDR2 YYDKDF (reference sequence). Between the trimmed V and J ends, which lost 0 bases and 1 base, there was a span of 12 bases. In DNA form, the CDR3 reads TGTGCCACCAGCAGAGAGCCAAGCCTCGGGAACACTGAAGCTTTCTTT. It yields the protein CATSREPSLGNTEAFF.

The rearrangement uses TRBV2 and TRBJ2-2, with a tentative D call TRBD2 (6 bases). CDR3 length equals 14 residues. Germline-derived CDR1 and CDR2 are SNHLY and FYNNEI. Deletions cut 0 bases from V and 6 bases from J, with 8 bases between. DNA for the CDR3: TGTGCCAGCAGTGAAGCGACGGGAGCCGGGGAGCTGTTTTTT. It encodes CASSEATGAGELFF.

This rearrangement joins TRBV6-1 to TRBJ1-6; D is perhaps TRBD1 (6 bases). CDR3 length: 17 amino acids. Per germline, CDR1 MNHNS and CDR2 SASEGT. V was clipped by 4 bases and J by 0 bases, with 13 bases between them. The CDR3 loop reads CASSAPQGGSYNSPLHF. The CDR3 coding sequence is TGTGCCAGCAGTGCACCGCAAGGGGGCTCCTATAATTCACCCCTCCACTTT.

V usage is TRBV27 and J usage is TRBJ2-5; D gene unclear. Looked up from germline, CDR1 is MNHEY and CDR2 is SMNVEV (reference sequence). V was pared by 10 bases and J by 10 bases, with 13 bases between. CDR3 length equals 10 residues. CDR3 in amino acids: CATGSGDQYF. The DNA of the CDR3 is TGTGCCACAGGAAGTGGTGACCAGTACTTC.

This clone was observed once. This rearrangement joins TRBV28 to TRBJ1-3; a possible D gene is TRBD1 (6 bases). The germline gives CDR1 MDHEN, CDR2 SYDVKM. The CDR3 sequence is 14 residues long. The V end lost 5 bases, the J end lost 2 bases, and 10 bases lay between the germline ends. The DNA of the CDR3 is TGTGCCAGCAGTCGGGACACGGCTGGAAACACCATATATTTT. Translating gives CASSRDTAGNTIYF.

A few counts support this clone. CDR3 sequence (DNA): TGTGCCAGCAGCCCATGGGACAGTTATAGCACAGATACGCAGTATTTT. Translating it yields CASSPWDSYSTDTQYF. The J gene is TRBJ2-3, the V gene TRBV9, with 7 positions matching TRBD1. The germline V gene encodes CDR1 SGDLS and CDR2 YYNGEE. V gave up 4 bases and J gave up 0 bases; unmatched junction bases: 8. The CDR3 length is 16 residues.

CDR3 nucleotide sequence: TGTGCCAGCCTAACCCGCGGGACTGAAGCTTTCTTT. As protein: CASLTRGTEAFF. This rearrangement joins TRBV27 to TRBJ1-1; no firm D call. The V gene's germline CDR1 is MNHEY and CDR2 SMNVEV (reference sequence). V was clipped by 8 bases and J by 5 bases, with 12 bases between them. This CDR3 has 12 amino acids.